This TCR beta chain originates from a study of beta chain features in type 1 diabetes. The V and J ends lost 3 bases and 4 bases respectively, with 13 bases between them. The CDR3 spans 15 residues. Germline V gene sequence: CDR1 MNHEY, CDR2 SMNVEV (reference sequence). Whole-study results and caveats: For patients and controls alike, PCR might favor shorter templates to the same degree.

Reverse transcribing all isolated RNA meant expressed TCRB transcripts were sequenced. Assay: immunoSEQ multiplex PCR; the TCRdb copy retains only in-frame clones and omits some. The table has hundreds of thousands of clones, about 14% seen once; the top ten hold roughly 6.7%. The table lists this clone with a few counts. Antigen unknown. This clonotype was obtained from a man younger than 40 in good health. Sequencing was performed on central memory CD4+ T cells from blood. The chain uses TRBV27 and TRBJ1-5, with D possibly being TRBD1 (6 bases). The DNA of the CDR3 is TGTGCCAGCAGTTTTTCCCGGACAGCAAATCAGCCCCAGCATTTT. This sequence encodes CASSFSRTANQPQHF.